This record covers a single T cell receptor beta chain. The CDR3 has 14 residues. Germline loops: CDR1 SGHRS, CDR2 YFSETQ. With V trimmed by 4 bases and J by 7 bases, 10 bases remained unmatched. This record comes from a study of T cell changes during pregnancy in multiple sclerosis. The repertoire was sequenced with immunoSEQ multiplex PCR; TCRdb's copy has only in-frame clones and lacks some. The sample carries about 77,000 clones, approximately 90% recorded once. Sample: peripheral blood, taken before pregnancy. The chain employs TRBV5-1 and TRBJ1-2, with 7 bases that match TRBD1. This receptor was identified in a female donor with multiple sclerosis, enrolled in a pregnancy study. CDR3 DNA: TGCGCCAGCAGCCCCAGAGAGGGGGCACTTGGCTACACCTTC. Its translation is CASSPREGALGYTF.